This entry features one T cell receptor (beta chain) sequence. The data stem from a study of blood T cell repertoires in COVID-19. In the study overall: The United States, Italy and Spain were the sources of the acute and convalescent COVID-19 samples. Sample material is recorded as cDNA or gDNA derived from T cells, B-cell-depleted T cells, or PBMCs.

In the authors' workflow: Using reference gene primer amplification, nucleated cell counts were estimated. TCRdb keeps only in-frame clones here, not all; method: immunoSEQ multiplex PCR. The DNA was the basis for D and trimming; V, J and clone size are from that table. This sample has approximately 190,000 clones, with 70% to 90% found just once. Germline-derived CDR1 and CDR2 are SGHRS and YFSETQ. Trimming took off 0 bases at V and 8 bases at J, with 14 bases between the two ends. There are 15 residues in the CDR3. The sequence was obtained from a man older than 75 with acute or convalescent COVID-19. Sequencing input: peripheral blood. The chain has TRBV5-1 and TRBJ1-4; D is ambiguous. The CDR3 coding sequence is TGCGCCAGCAGCTTGGATGGCACCCCGAGGGAAAAACTGTTTTTT. This codes for CASSLDGTPREKLFF.